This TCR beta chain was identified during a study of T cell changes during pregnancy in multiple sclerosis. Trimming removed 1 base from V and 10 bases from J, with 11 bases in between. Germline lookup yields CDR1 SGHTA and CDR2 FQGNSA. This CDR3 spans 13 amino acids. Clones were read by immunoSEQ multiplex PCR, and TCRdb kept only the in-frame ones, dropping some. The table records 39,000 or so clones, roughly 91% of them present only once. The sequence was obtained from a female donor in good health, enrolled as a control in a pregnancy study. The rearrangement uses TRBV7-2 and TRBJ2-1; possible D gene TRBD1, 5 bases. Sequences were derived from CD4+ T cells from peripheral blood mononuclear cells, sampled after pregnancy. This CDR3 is CASSLEGVGEQFF. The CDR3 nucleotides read TGTGCCAGCAGCTTAGAAGGGGTAGGGGAGCAGTTCTTC. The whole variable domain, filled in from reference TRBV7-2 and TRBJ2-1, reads GAGVSQSPSNKVTEKGKDVELRCDPISGHTALYWYRQSLGQGLEFLIYFQGNSAPDKSGLPSDRFSAERTGGSVSTLTIQRTQQEDSAVYLCASSLEGVGEQFFGPGTRLTVL.